This T cell receptor beta chain is from a study of siplizumab effects on memory and regulatory T cells. Points from the study as a whole: Proliferating siplizumab-culture Treg suppressive function went unconfirmed. A small minority of alloreactive clones were mapped to unstimulated subsets.

CDR1 SGHRS and CDR2 YFSETQ come from the germline V gene. V was clipped by 4 bases and J by 1 base, with 20 bases between them. The CDR3 loop spans 17 amino acids. Notes on this clone: Antigen: not known.

Here immunoSEQ multiplex PCR was the method, and the copy in TCRdb shows in-frame clones only, minus some. The sample yields 95,000 to 110,000 clones, 93% seen once. The sequenced sample was Tregs sorted from blood. The rearrangement links TRBV5-1 to TRBJ1-1; D gene ambiguous. The sequence was obtained from a human donor in good health. The CDR3 DNA follows: TGCGCCAGCAGCCAGACTCGTCGGCGGAATACGAACACTGAAGCTTTCTTT. Protein sequence: CASSQTRRRNTNTEAFF. Complete variable domain (other parts from reference TRBV5-1 and TRBJ1-1): KAGVTQTPRYLIKTRGQQVTLSCSPISGHRSVSWYQQTPGQGLQFLFEYFSETQRNKGNFPGRFSGRQFSNSRSEMNVSTLELGDSALYLCASSQTRRRNTNTEAFFGQGTRLTVV.